The 32 T cell receptor beta chains below all came from one sample that was sequenced in a study of blood T cell repertoires in COVID-19. Profiling relied on immunoSEQ multiplex PCR, and the TCRdb table lists in-frame clones only, not all of them. The table shows 150,000 to 200,000 clones, with 80% to 90% occurring only once. Sequenced sample: peripheral blood. These receptors were obtained from a woman in her sixties who had recovered from COVID-19.

J is TRBJ2-1 and V is TRBV25-1; maybe TRBD1 (6 bases). The germline CDR1 and CDR2 sequences are MGHDK and SYGVNS. Deletions cut 4 bases from V and 4 bases from J, with 8 bases between. The CDR3 has 13 residues. The CDR3 bases are TGTGCCAGCAGTGGAGACAGGTACAATGAGCAGTTCTTC. This translates into CASSGDRYNEQFF.

The chain links TRBV5-1 to TRBJ1-2; D not certain. Germline loops: CDR1 SGHRS, CDR2 YFSETQ. The V end lost 0 bases, the J end lost 8 bases, and 11 bases lay between the germline ends. The CDR3 extends over 13 amino acids. CDR3 in DNA: TGCGCCAGCAGCTTGGGGGCTGGCGAGGGCTACACCTTC. Protein product: CASSLGAGEGYTF.

The rearrangement joins TRBV5-6 to TRBJ1-1; D might be TRBD1 (5 bases). Germline V gives CDR1 SGHDT, CDR2 YYEEEE. The CDR3 spans 15 residues. The V end was cut by 5 bases, the J end by 2 bases, with 16 bases between. In nucleotides, the CDR3 is TGTGCCAGCAGTTCTGCGGGGGTGGGAAACACTGAAGCTTTCTTT. Translating it yields CASSSAGVGNTEAFF.

The gene calls are TRBV18 and TRBJ2-1; TRBD1 agrees at 8 bases. Trimming at V came to 3 bases and at J to 12 bases, leaving 10 bases not matched to a gene. CDR3 length equals 14 residues. From germline, CDR1 is KGHSH and CDR2 LQKENI. CDR3 sequence: CASSPTDRARGQFF. DNA for the CDR3: TGTGCCAGCTCACCGACGGACAGGGCCAGAGGGCAGTTCTTC.

The V and J genes are TRBV9 and TRBJ1-5; maybe TRBD1 (6 bases). Germline V gene data show CDR1 as SGDLS and CDR2 as YYNGEE. This CDR3 has 13 residues. The V gene lost 3 bases and the J gene lost 7 bases, with 11 bases spanning the gap. CDR3: CASSEGGYQPQHF. For the CDR3, the DNA is TGTGCCAGCAGCGAGGGGGGGTACCAGCCCCAGCATTTT.

The chain carries TRBV5-8 and TRBJ2-4, with D perhaps TRBD2 (5 bases). The CDR3 length is 13 residues. Trimming took 6 bases from V and 9 from J, leaving 16 bases between them. Germline assignment: CDR1 SGHTS and CDR2 YDEGEE. CDR3 amino acids: CASIVDPGGIQYF. The CDR3 DNA is TGTGCCAGCATCGTTGACCCTGGAGGCATTCAGTACTTC.

The chain carries TRBV2 and TRBJ1-6; D might be TRBD1 (5 bases). The CDR3 consists of 14 residues. With 2 bases removed from V and 7 bases from J, the gap between germline ends came to 9 bases. Germline V lookup: CDR1 SNHLY, CDR2 FYNNEI. For the CDR3, the DNA is TGTGCCAGCAGTGAACAGGCAGGGAATTCACCCCTCCACTTT. Its translation: CASSEQAGNSPLHF.

This chain connects TRBV7-2 to TRBJ1-2; D is perhaps TRBD1 (5 bases). CDR1 and CDR2 from the germline V gene are SGHTA and FQGNSA. Trimming removed 2 bases from V and 1 base from J, with 11 bases in between. CDR3 length: 15 residues. DNA of the CDR3: TGTGCCAGCAGCTTACTCGGGGGGAGTAACTATGGCTACACCTTC. Its protein is CASSLLGGSNYGYTF.

CDR3 loop: CASSHRYVPGGDGYTF. CDR3 nucleotide sequence: TGTGCCAGCAGCCACCGTTACGTTCCAGGGGGCGATGGCTACACCTTC. J is TRBJ1-2 and V is TRBV14; 8 nucleotides match TRBD1. The CDR3 spans 16 residues. The germline gives CDR1 SGHDN, CDR2 FVKESK. The trim removed 3 bases at V and 6 bases at J, leaving 12 bases unmatched.

The chain employs TRBV7-3 and TRBJ1-2; D is possibly TRBD1 (6 bases). CDR3 size: 15 residues. The V gene lost 5 bases and the J gene lost 8 bases, with 21 bases spanning the gap. Germline V gene data show CDR1 as SGHTA and CDR2 as FQGTGA. CDR3 in DNA: TGTGCCAGCAGCCCGACAGGAGGCAAGGGAGAGGGCTACACCTTC. Residues: CASSPTGGKGEGYTF.

The chain employs TRBV3-1 (or the pseudogene TRBV3-2) and TRBJ1-6, with D perhaps TRBD1 (6 bases). Germline V gives CDR1 LGHDT, CDR2 YNNKEL (reference sequence). The length of the CDR3 is 15 residues. Deletions cut 3 bases from V and 8 bases from J, with 14 bases between. DNA of the CDR3: TGTGCCAGCAGCCATTTAACAGGGTTCGATTCACCCCTCCACTTT. This codes for CASSHLTGFDSPLHF.

The V and J genes are TRBV18 and TRBJ1-2, with no clear D. The V end was cut by 3 bases, the J end by 4 bases, with 12 bases between. Germline V gene sequence: CDR1 KGHSH, CDR2 LQKENI. This CDR3 has 14 residues. The DNA for the CDR3 is TGTGCCAGCTCACCGGAGGGAACTTTCTATGGCTACACCTTC. Translation gives CASSPEGTFYGYTF.

The rearrangement uses TRBV11-2 and TRBJ1-3; TRBD1 aligns across 7 bases. Germline V gene data show CDR1 as SGHAT and CDR2 as FQNNGV. V lost 2 bases, J lost 2 bases, and 6 bases stayed unmatched. The CDR3 is made up of 16 amino acids. DNA for the CDR3: TGTGCCAGCAGCTTATTCGACAGGGCTGCTGGAAACACCATATATTTT. It codes for CASSLFDRAAGNTIYF.

The gene calls are TRBV19 and TRBJ1-4; 7 bases align to TRBD1. V lost 6 bases and J lost 8; bases outside the gene matches: 12. Per the germline V gene, CDR1 is LNHDA and CDR2 is SQIVND (reference sequence). The CDR3 has 15 residues. The CDR3 loop reads CASSPQGGSGEKLFF. The CDR3 DNA reads TGTGCCAGTAGCCCCCAAGGGGGCTCTGGGGAAAAACTGTTTTTT.

The chain has TRBV10-3 and TRBJ2-7; 8 nucleotides agree with TRBD2. The ends lost 0 bases at V and 2 bases at J; junction bases unmatched: 9. Germline V gene data show CDR1 as ENHRY and CDR2 as SYGVKD. This CDR3 comprises 17 residues. In DNA form, the CDR3 reads TGTGCCATCAGTGAGTCCCGAGGGACTAGACGACCCTACGAGCAGTACTTC. This gives the protein CAISESRGTRRPYEQYF.

In this sample, this clone turned up once. Relative to the germline gene, one junction end is altered; a read error may explain this. The chain uses TRBV10-3 and TRBJ1-5; 12 nucleotides agree with TRBD1. Germline CDR1 is ENHRY and CDR2 is SYGVKD. The CDR3 extends over 13 amino acids. The CDR3 loop reads CATSGTGGEPQHF. CDR3 DNA sequence: TGTGCCACCAGTGGGACAGGGGGCGAGCCCCAGCATTTT.

The chain links TRBV14 to TRBJ2-7; D remains unclear. The CDR3 runs 15 residues. The ends were cut back, 1 base at V and 3 bases at J, with 13 bases in the middle. Germline V CDR1 and CDR2: SGHDN, FVKESK. CDR3 amino acids: CASSQATPRNYEQYF. For the CDR3, the DNA is TGTGCCAGCAGCCAAGCTACCCCCCGAAACTACGAGCAGTACTTC.

V is TRBV7-9 and J is TRBJ2-7, with TRBD1 matching 7 bases. CDR1 and CDR2 (germline): SEHNR, FQNEAQ (reference sequence). V lost 5 bases and J lost 4; bases outside the gene matches: 8. The CDR3 has 14 residues. The CDR3 here is CASSRDSAPYEQYF. The CDR3 DNA reads as TGTGCCAGCAGCCGGGACAGCGCCCCATACGAGCAGTACTTC.

CDR3 DNA: TGTGCCAGCAGCGGGGGGGAGGGAGCTAACTATGGCTACACCTTC. Its protein product is CASSGGEGANYGYTF. This chain connects TRBV5-4 to TRBJ1-2; tentative D call: TRBD1 (5 bases). This CDR3 spans 15 amino acids. CDR1 is SGHNT and CDR2 is YYREEE in the germline V gene (reference sequence). V gave up 4 bases and J gave up 0 bases, with 13 bases separating them.

J is TRBJ2-7 and V is TRBV11-2, with 13 bases lining up with TRBD2. V trimming: 4 bases; J trimming: 8 bases; junction bases outside the gene matches: 5. Germline CDR1 is SGHAT and CDR2 is FQNNGV. The CDR3 runs 14 residues. CDR3 protein: CASSSGLAGVQQYF. Here the CDR3 DNA reads TGTGCCAGCAGCTCAGGACTAGCGGGGGTGCAGCAGTACTTC.

V is TRBV12-2 and J is TRBJ1-1; the table's D call of TRBD1 was not tested on the DNA. TRBV12-2 is a listed pseudogene. This CDR3 is built from 16 residues. The CDR3 loop is CASRLAQDFMNTEAFF. The CDR3 DNA is TGTGCAAGTCGCTTAGCGCAGGATTTTATGAACACTGAAGCTTTCTTT.

The rearrangement joins TRBV6-5 to TRBJ1-1; 9 nucleotides line up with TRBD1. After removal of 4 bases from V and 4 bases from J, the junction contained 4 bases not matched to a gene. The CDR3 has 14 amino acids. Per germline, CDR1 MNHEY and CDR2 SVGAGI. CDR3 residues: CASSLDRGGTEAFF. For the CDR3, the DNA is TGTGCCAGCAGTTTGGACAGGGGTGGCACTGAAGCTTTCTTT.

DNA of the CDR3: TGTGCCAGCAGCCGGGACTCTGGAGGGACCGGGGAGCTGTTTTTT. This codes for CASSRDSGGTGELFF. This chain connects TRBV6-2 or TRBV6-3 to TRBJ2-2; a possible D gene is TRBD2 (6 bases). Looked up from germline, CDR1 is MNHEY and CDR2 is SVGEGT. The CDR3 totals 15 residues. V dropped 6 bases and J dropped 5 bases, with 16 bases sitting between them.

The CDR3 reads CASSQSGTGGGNQPQHF. The CDR3 DNA sequence: TGTGCCAGCAGCCAGTCCGGGACAGGGGGCGGCAATCAGCCCCAGCATTTT. This chain uses TRBV3-1 (or the pseudogene TRBV3-2) with TRBJ1-5; 12 bases are shared with TRBD1. Germline V gene sequence: CDR1 LGHDT, CDR2 YNNKEL (reference sequence). The V segment lost 3 bases and the J segment 2 bases; nucleotides outside the gene matches: 5. This CDR3 is 17 amino acids long.

The chain employs TRBV7-6 and TRBJ2-7, with 14 bases lining up with TRBD2. The CDR3 sequence is 16 residues long. J gave up 6 bases and V 2 bases, and 6 bases lay outside the gene matches. The germline gives CDR1 SGHVS, CDR2 FNYEAQ. The CDR3 bases are TGTGCCAGCAGCTTAACTTTCGGGACTAGCGGGGGCGAGCAGTACTTC. Amino acids: CASSLTFGTSGGEQYF.

This clone appeared a single time. The V and J genes are TRBV5-1 and TRBJ2-7; 11 bases align to TRBD1. Germline CDR1 is SGHRS and CDR2 is YFSETQ. The J segment lost 1 base and the V segment lost 0 bases, leaving 3 bases of the junction unmatched. There are 16 residues in the CDR3. The CDR3 DNA is TGCGCCAGCAGCTTGGGAGGACAGGGGGCGTCCTACGAGCAGTACTTC. Protein product: CASSLGGQGASYEQYF.

The chain combines TRBV12-3 or TRBV12-4 with TRBJ2-3; D unclear. The CDR3 is 12 residues long. V was shortened by 6 bases and J by 7 bases, with 11 bases between the two germline ends. The CDR3 bases are TGTGCCAGCAGCCCCCTTTTATATACGCAGTATTTT. Amino acid sequence: CASSPLLYTQYF.

The table lists this clone with a few counts. The V call is TRBV5-1, the J call TRBJ1-1; D call uncertain. Germline V gives CDR1 SGHRS, CDR2 YFSETQ. Trimming took off 0 bases at V and 0 bases at J, with 12 bases between the two ends. The CDR3 loop spans 16 amino acids. CDR3 amino acids: CASSLGGGRMNTEAFF. The DNA for the CDR3 is TGCGCCAGCAGCTTGGGGGGAGGACGGATGAACACTGAAGCTTTCTTT.

The chain couples TRBV3-1 (or the pseudogene TRBV3-2) to TRBJ2-1, with D possibly matching TRBD2 (5 bases). CDR1 LGHDT and CDR2 YNNKEL come from the germline V gene (reference sequence). CDR3 size: 14 residues. V shed 0 bases and J shed 5 bases, with 8 bases lying between them. CDR3 coding DNA: TGTGCCAGCAGCCAAGATGTCGGGGACAATGAGCAGTTCTTC. It encodes CASSQDVGDNEQFF.

The chain carries TRBV7-6 and TRBJ1-3; no clear D gene. V lost 5 bases to trimming and J lost 0 bases, with 14 bases between them. Germline-derived CDR1 and CDR2 are SGHVS and FNYEAQ. The CDR3 extends over 16 amino acids. CDR3: CASSRSLGHSGNTIYF. The CDR3 DNA reads as TGTGCCAGCAGCCGTTCGTTGGGCCACTCTGGAAACACCATATATTTT.

V and J are TRBV9 and TRBJ2-3; the match to TRBD2 covers 14 bases. In germline, CDR1 is SGDLS, CDR2 YYNGEE. This CDR3 is 18 amino acids long. V was clipped by 0 bases and J by 1 base; unmatched bases: 4. Here the CDR3 reads CASSVGLAGGLGTDTQYF. The CDR3 DNA follows: TGTGCCAGCAGCGTAGGACTAGCGGGGGGGCTCGGCACAGATACGCAGTATTTT.

This clone was seen a handful of times. CDR3 sequence: CASSYLWDSQETQYF. The CDR3 nucleotides read TGTGCCAGCAGCTATCTTTGGGACAGCCAAGAGACCCAGTACTTC. J is TRBJ2-5 and V is TRBV7-2, with 7 bases fitting TRBD1. J was trimmed by 1 base and V by 4 bases; bases with no gene match: 6. The germline V gene encodes CDR1 SGHTA and CDR2 FQGNSA. The CDR3 consists of 15 residues.